One sample yielded the 4 T cell receptor beta chains listed below, sequenced in a study of blood T cells in healthy people across ages. Next came a second PCR, run for about 7 to 12 cycles, which used a sample-barcoded 5' primer along with a J-beta primer mix. TCRdb independently ran MiXCR on the 5' RACE reads; one entry per CDR3 protein. The table records some 1 million distinct CDR3 sequences, 45% of them present only once. Sequenced: blood. Receptors originate from a woman aged 55-75 years in good health.

This clonotype showed up just once. This sequence joins TRBV7-9 and TRBJ2-5; 9 positions agree with TRBD2. J was trimmed by 11 bases and V by 10 bases; bases with no gene match: 11. Germline V gene lookup returns CDR1 SEHNR and CDR2 FQNEAQ (reference sequence). The CDR3 runs 12 residues. This chain's CDR3 is CATAGGGNEQYF. In DNA form, the CDR3 reads TGTGCCACCGCGGGAGGGGGCAATGAGCAGTACTTC.

V usage is TRBV20-1 and J usage is TRBJ2-3; the D is unclear. CDR3 length equals 14 residues. The V gene lost 3 bases and the J gene lost 0 bases, with 10 bases spanning the gap. Per the germline V gene, CDR1 is DFQATT and CDR2 is SNEGSKA (reference sequence). DNA for the CDR3: TGCAGTGCTAGCGTCCCTGGGAGCACAGATACGCAGTATTTT. Encoded protein: CSASVPGSTDTQYF.

This clonotype was counted a single time. A much more abundant neighbour one base away suggests this may be a read error. Here the CDR3 DNA reads TGTGCCAGCGCCCGGACAGGGGGGTCTGGGGCCAACGTCCCGACTTTC. Protein sequence: CASARTGGSGANVPTF. This chain links TRBV18 with TRBJ2-6, with TRBD1 matching 10 bases. Germline CDR1 and CDR2: KGHSH and LQKENI. CDR3 size: 16 residues.

This clonotype was picked up a small number of times. V is TRBV7-2 and J is TRBJ2-4; the D gene is possibly TRBD2 (5 bases). CDR3 size: 14 residues. The V and J ends lost 5 bases and 7 bases respectively, with 15 bases between them. CDR1 SGHTA and CDR2 FQGNSA come from the germline V gene. The DNA of the CDR3 is TGTGCCAGCAGCGCTACTAGGGCCGGGAACATTCAGTACTTC. Amino acids: CASSATRAGNIQYF.